The present TCR beta chain was sequenced within a study of T cells after yellow fever vaccination. TCRdb independently ran MiXCR on the 5' RACE reads; one entry per CDR3 protein. Of about 550,000 distinct CDR3 sequences in the sample, roughly 21% were seen once. Sequencing was performed on PBMCs, taken 15 days after the yellow fever booster vaccination. The receptor's source is a man younger than 40 who received the YFV17D yellow fever vaccine.

The chain's CDR3 is CSARDRLRGIATDTQYF. The CDR3 coding sequence is TGCAGTGCTAGAGACCGACTTCGCGGGATTGCAACAGATACGCAGTATTTT. This rearrangement joins TRBV20-1 to TRBJ2-3; tentatively, D is TRBD2 (6 bases). The V gene's germline CDR1 is DFQATT and CDR2 SNEGSKA (reference sequence). The CDR3 spans 17 residues. Trimming cost V 0 bases and J 3 bases, with 19 bases left between them.